This T cell receptor beta chain emerged from a study of regulatory T cells in long-lasting Graves disease. This sample's time point: persistent/refractory GD, antithyroid drugs over 5 years with positive TRAb. Making the TCR library involved RNA that had been extracted from PBMCs. At least ten counts were recorded for this clonotype. The CDR3 consists of 16 residues. After removal of 3 bases from V and 0 bases from J, the junction contained 6 bases not matched to a gene. Libraries of TCR beta came from iRepertoire HTBI primers plus Arm-PCR of CDR3 regions. MiXCR, applied by TCRdb to the multiplex PCR reads, yields one record per CDR3 protein. The sample includes over 650,000 distinct CDR3 sequences, 25% to 35% seen only once; the top ten take 40% to 55%.

The sample in question was peripheral blood mononuclear cells (PBMCs), obtained when the disease was refractory, from a patient treated with antithyroid drugs. The sequence was obtained from a female donor with Graves disease. The chain has TRBV12-3 or TRBV12-4 and TRBJ1-1, with 8 bases matching TRBD1. In DNA form, the CDR3 reads TGTGCCAGCAGTTTGGGGCAGGGGGCTATGAACACTGAAGCTTTCTTT. Translating gives CASSLGQGAMNTEAFF.